This T cell receptor (beta chain) was sequenced for a study of spatial heterogeneity in lung cancer. Across the whole study: Across the raw uncorrected reads, a unique TCR and UMI combination was observed, on average, more than ten times.

MiXCR, run by TCRdb on the 5' RACE reads, gives a single entry per CDR3 protein. Of 30,000 to 45,000 distinct CDR3 sequences in the sample, approximately 3.1% were seen once. The sample holds many counts of this clonotype. CDR3 size: 14 residues. V was shortened by 5 bases and J by 6 bases, with 13 bases between the two germline ends. Time point meaning: sample taken at primary tumor resection. A total of around 67 untreated early-stage non-small cell lung cancer patients served as donors. No cell sorting; template was whole RNA from tumor, lung tissue or PBMC. This clonotype was sampled from a male donor with early-stage non-small cell lung cancer. This sequence joins TRBV12-3 or TRBV12-4 and TRBJ2-2; D is possibly TRBD2 (5 bases). This specimen was normal lung tissue next to the tumor, taken at surgery. CDR3: CASSPLTRAGELFF. The CDR3 DNA sequence: TGTGCCAGCAGTCCCCTAACTAGAGCCGGGGAGCTGTTTTTT.